These 32 T cell receptor beta chains were sequenced from one sample in a study of blood T cell repertoires in COVID-19. Some clones are missing from TCRdb's copy, which holds only in-frame ones; the method was immunoSEQ multiplex PCR. The sample consists of tens of thousands of clones, roughly 88% of them appearing once. Sample: peripheral blood. The receptors originated from a man in his forties or fifties with acute or convalescent COVID-19.

The V gene is TRBV7-2, the J gene TRBJ2-7, with TRBD2 identical over 10 bases. V shed 4 bases, J shed 2 bases, and the junction held 2 bases outside the gene matches. Per the germline V gene, CDR1 is SGHTA and CDR2 is FQGNSA. The CDR3 sequence is 14 residues long. In DNA form, the CDR3 reads TGTGCCAGCAGCTGGAGCGGGGGGGCCTACGAGCAGTACTTC. As protein: CASSWSGGAYEQYF.

The chain is built from TRBV5-1 and TRBJ2-7; TRBD2 matches at 12 bases. CDR1 is SGHRS and CDR2 is YFSETQ in the germline V gene. The J segment lost 2 bases and the V segment lost 5 bases, leaving 5 bases of the junction unmatched. The CDR3 length is 15 residues. Here the CDR3 reads CASRLAGGPPYEQYF. The DNA for the CDR3 is TGCGCCAGCAGACTAGCGGGGGGCCCTCCCTACGAGCAGTACTTC.

This clone has only one observation. The chain recombines TRBV5-4 with TRBJ1-6; D is uncertain. Germline CDR1 and CDR2: SGHNT and YYREEE (reference sequence). Trimming took off 0 bases at V and 7 bases at J, with 8 bases between the two ends. The CDR3 sequence is 14 residues long. CDR3 residues: CASSLGRGNSPLHF. In nucleotides, the CDR3 is TGTGCCAGCAGCTTGGGTCGGGGAAATTCACCCCTCCACTTT.

The CDR3 protein is CASSLIGTSSYEQYF. The CDR3 bases are TGTGCCAGCAGCTTAATTGGGACTAGCTCATACGAGCAGTACTTC. The chain recombines TRBV11-2 with TRBJ2-7; TRBD2 aligns across 9 bases. The germline CDR1 and CDR2 sequences are SGHAT and FQNNGV. After removal of 2 bases from V and 4 bases from J, the junction contained 6 bases not matched to a gene. The CDR3 consists of 15 residues.

The chain is built from TRBV7-9 and TRBJ1-1, with D possibly being TRBD1 (6 bases). Germline CDR1 reads SEHNR; CDR2 reads FQNEAQ (reference sequence). The ends were cut back, 5 bases at V and 2 bases at J, with 9 bases in the middle. The CDR3 is 13 amino acids. CDR3 DNA: TGTGCCAGCAGCCCCGGGACAAACACTGAAGCTTTCTTT. Its protein product is CASSPGTNTEAFF. Using reference TRBV7-9 and TRBJ1-1 for the parts outside the CDR3, the full variable domain is DTGVSQNPRHKITKRGQNVTFRCDPISEHNRLYWYRQTLGQGPEFLTYFQNEAQLEKSRLLSDRFSAERPKGSFSTLEIQRTEQGDSAMYLCASSPGTNTEAFFGQGTRLTVV.

A single count supports this clone. The chain combines TRBV19 with TRBJ2-5; 10 positions match TRBD2. CDR1 LNHDA and CDR2 SQIVND come from the germline V gene (reference sequence). Trimming at V came to 2 bases and at J to 2 bases, leaving 8 bases not matched to a gene. This CDR3 region has 17 residues. CDR3 DNA: TGTGCCAGTAGTATAAATCCGGGACTAGCGACACAAGAGACCCAGTACTTC. Its protein product is CASSINPGLATQETQYF.

The chain joins TRBV2 to TRBJ1-1; 7 bases line up with TRBD1. The junction had 3 bases not matched to a gene; V was cut back by 6 bases and J by 2 bases. This CDR3 spans 13 amino acids. Germline V gene lookup returns CDR1 SNHLY and CDR2 FYNNEI. CDR3: CASRGTVNTEAFF. The CDR3 bases are TGTGCCAGCAGAGGGACAGTCAACACTGAAGCTTTCTTT.

The chain combines TRBV19 with TRBJ2-1; 8 bases are shared with TRBD2. Germline trimming cut 3 bases from V and 4 bases from J; bases unmatched to any gene: 2. CDR3 length: 14 amino acids. Germline V gives CDR1 LNHDA, CDR2 SQIVND (reference sequence). The CDR3 coding sequence is TGTGCCAGTAGTATCCCGGGGGGGTACAATGAGCAGTTCTTC. Residues: CASSIPGGYNEQFF.

The chain links TRBV7-9 to TRBJ1-4, with TRBD1 matching over 8 bases. The V and J ends lost 5 bases and 5 bases, in that order; junction bases with no gene match: 7. CDR1 and CDR2 from the germline V gene are SEHNR and FQNEAQ (reference sequence). The CDR3 is made up of 15 amino acids. The chain's CDR3 is CASSPPDRGNEKLFF. CDR3 nucleotides: TGTGCCAGCAGCCCCCCAGACAGGGGAAATGAAAAACTGTTTTTT.

In DNA, the CDR3 is TGTGCCTGGCGGAGGGACAGGTCTGGAAACACCATATATTTT. Amino acid sequence: CAWRRDRSGNTIYF. The chain joins TRBV30 to TRBJ1-3, with 8 nucleotides matching TRBD1. The CDR3 loop spans 14 amino acids. The junction had 4 bases not matched to a gene; V was cut back by 5 bases and J by 1 base. CDR1 and CDR2 (germline): GTSNPN, SVGIG (reference sequence).

The gene calls are TRBV5-6 and TRBJ1-1, with 9 bases identical to TRBD1. CDR1 is SGHDT and CDR2 is YYEEEE in the germline V gene. The CDR3 has 15 amino acids. V lost 4 bases, J lost 1 base, and 5 bases stayed unmatched. The DNA for the CDR3 is TGTGCCAGCAGCGCAGCGGGACAGGGGAACACTGAAGCTTTCTTT. It encodes CASSAAGQGNTEAFF.

The chain uses TRBV11-2 and TRBJ2-3, with a tentative D call TRBD2 (7 bases). V dropped 1 base and J dropped 2 bases, with 13 bases sitting between them. There are 16 residues in the CDR3. CDR1 is SGHAT, CDR2 FQNNGV, per germline. CDR3 protein: CASSLGGGGNTDTQYF. The DNA for the CDR3 is TGTGCCAGCAGCTTAGGGGGAGGGGGTAACACAGATACGCAGTATTTT.

CDR3 nucleotides: TGCGCCAGCAGCCCAGGGGGGACAGATACGCAGTATTTT. This codes for CASSPGGTDTQYF. The chain uses TRBV4-1 and TRBJ2-3; D perhaps matches TRBD1 (7 bases). The germline CDR1 and CDR2 sequences are MGHRA and YSYEKL. This CDR3 has 13 amino acids. V shed 4 bases and J shed 3 bases, with 8 bases lying between them.

The rearrangement uses TRBV18 and TRBJ2-7, with 14 bases fitting TRBD2. Germline CDR1 is KGHSH and CDR2 is LQKENI. The CDR3 sequence is 17 residues long. After removal of 6 bases from V and 6 bases from J, the junction contained 13 bases not matched to a gene. The CDR3: CASSRLAGGPNHAEQYF. CDR3 nucleotide sequence: TGTGCCAGCTCGAGACTAGCGGGGGGGCCTAATCACGCCGAGCAGTACTTC.

The rearrangement uses TRBV7-9 and TRBJ1-1; D is undetermined. The V end was cut by 1 base, the J end by 2 bases, with 5 bases between. This CDR3 contains 13 residues. The V gene's germline CDR1 is SEHNR and CDR2 FQNEAQ (reference sequence). CDR3 amino acids: CASSLVPNTEAFF. The CDR3 DNA is TGTGCCAGCAGCTTAGTTCCTAACACTGAAGCTTTCTTT.

This chain joins TRBV5-1 and TRBJ2-5; D remains unclear. The V end lost 0 bases, the J end lost 5 bases, and 11 bases lay between the germline ends. Germline V gene data show CDR1 as SGHRS and CDR2 as YFSETQ. The CDR3 extends over 14 amino acids. The CDR3 nucleotides are TGCGCCAGCAGCTTGGGGGCTAACCTCGAGACCCAGTACTTC. It encodes CASSLGANLETQYF.

The V and J genes are TRBV5-4 and TRBJ2-1; 9 nucleotides agree with TRBD1. Germline-derived CDR1 and CDR2 are SGHNT and YYREEE (reference sequence). The CDR3 loop spans 18 amino acids. After removal of 2 bases from V and 4 bases from J, the junction contained 13 bases not matched to a gene. CDR3: CASSFRTGAFGGYNEQFF. CDR3 DNA sequence: TGTGCCAGCAGCTTCCGGACAGGGGCGTTCGGGGGTTACAATGAGCAGTTCTTC.

The rearrangement joins TRBV6-5 to TRBJ2-7; TRBD2 aligns across 13 bases. The ends lost 8 bases at V and 4 bases at J; junction bases unmatched: 5. This CDR3 has 14 residues. Germline CDR1 is MNHEY and CDR2 is SVGAGI. CDR3 sequence (DNA): TGTGCCAGCCGGCGACTAGCGGGGGGATACGAGCAGTACTTC. Its protein product is CASRRLAGGYEQYF.

This sequence joins TRBV6-6 and TRBJ1-2; TRBD1 aligns across 8 bases. V lost 1 base and J lost 4; bases outside the gene matches: 5. Germline V gene lookup returns CDR1 MNHNY and CDR2 SVGAGI (reference sequence). The CDR3 sequence is 15 residues long. The CDR3 DNA is TGTGCCAGCAGTTACTTCGACAGGGGTACCTATGGCTACACCTTC. Its translation is CASSYFDRGTYGYTF.

The CDR3 bases are TGCAGCGTAGCCCCTCCGGGTCTCCTTAACTATGGCTACACCTTC. It translates to CSVAPPGLLNYGYTF. The chain combines TRBV29-1 with TRBJ1-2; D uncertain. V was pared by 6 bases and J by 1 base, with 18 bases between. The CDR3 runs to 15 residues. Looked up from germline, CDR1 is SQVTM and CDR2 is ANQGSEA.

The chain is built from TRBV18 and TRBJ2-3; D gene unclear. V was pared by 5 bases and J by 0 bases, with 15 bases between. The CDR3 covers 16 residues. Germline V gene data show CDR1 as KGHSH and CDR2 as LQKENI. The CDR3: CASSIGSPTSTDTQYF. Written as DNA, the CDR3 is TGTGCCAGCTCAATCGGTTCCCCCACTAGCACAGATACGCAGTATTTT.

The rearrangement uses TRBV27 and TRBJ1-6; the D gene is possibly TRBD1 (5 bases). The CDR3 contains 16 residues. V lost 4 bases and J 1 base, leaving 11 bases between the germline ends. The germline V gene encodes CDR1 MNHEY and CDR2 SMNVEV (reference sequence). This chain's CDR3 is CASSWGRASYNSPLHF. The CDR3, as DNA: TGTGCCAGCAGTTGGGGCAGGGCGTCCTATAATTCACCCCTCCACTTT.

This rearrangement joins TRBV6-5 to TRBJ1-2; 9 bases map to TRBD1. Trimming removed 1 base from V and 4 bases from J; junction bases left unmatched: 7. Germline V gene sequence: CDR1 MNHEY, CDR2 SVGAGI. This CDR3 is built from 16 residues. The CDR3 here is CASSYLDRGFIYGYTF. CDR3 bases: TGTGCCAGCAGTTACTTGGACAGGGGCTTTATCTATGGCTACACCTTC.

The CDR3 protein is CASSVDREYGYTF. The CDR3 nucleotides are TGTGCCAGCAGCGTAGACAGGGAATATGGCTACACCTTC. The chain employs TRBV9 and TRBJ1-2; weak D call: TRBD1 (6 bases). Per germline, CDR1 SGDLS and CDR2 YYNGEE. The length of the CDR3 is 13 residues. V gave up 0 bases and J gave up 5 bases, with 8 bases separating them.

V usage is TRBV28 and J usage is TRBJ2-3; tentatively, D is TRBD1 (7 bases). The CDR3 runs 14 residues. The germline V gene encodes CDR1 MDHEN and CDR2 SYDVKM. Trimming removed 8 bases at V and 6 bases at J, with 18 bases between. The CDR3 DNA follows: TGTGCCAGCGGGACAGCGGGCCAGAAGGATACGCAGTATTTT. Residues: CASGTAGQKDTQYF.

The gene calls are TRBV6-5 and TRBJ1-4, with TRBD1 matching over 8 bases. Germline-derived CDR1 and CDR2 are MNHEY and SVGAGI. Trimming at V came to 2 bases and at J to 7 bases, leaving 9 bases not matched to a gene. The CDR3 loop spans 16 amino acids. CDR3 DNA sequence: TGTGCCAGCAGTTACCGACGACAGGGGCGTCGTGAAAAACTGTTTTTT. Its protein is CASSYRRQGRREKLFF.

This clone is labeled as medium-sized. The chain is built from TRBV4-2 and TRBJ2-7; no firm D call. CDR3 length: 11 residues. Germline V gene sequence: CDR1 LGHNA, CDR2 YNFKEQ. Trimming cost V 1 base and J 7 bases, with 5 bases left between them. The CDR3 nucleotides read TGTGCCAGCAGCCAAGCGAGAGAGCAGTACTTC. It is translated as CASSQAREQYF.

This chain joins TRBV18 and TRBJ1-3; D gene ambiguous. The CDR3 is 14 amino acids. The germline V gene encodes CDR1 KGHSH and CDR2 LQKENI. With 2 bases removed from V and 8 bases from J, the gap between germline ends came to 13 bases. CDR3 region: CASSPFPSADTIYF. The CDR3 coding sequence is TGTGCCAGCTCACCATTCCCCTCAGCGGACACCATATATTTT.

This clone was seen just once. This sequence joins TRBV30 and TRBJ2-1, with 12 bases identical to TRBD1. The CDR3 has 17 residues. The germline V gene encodes CDR1 GTSNPN and CDR2 SVGIG (reference sequence). J gave up 7 bases and V 1 base, and 11 bases lay outside the gene matches. CDR3 region: CAWSGSGTGGYRNEQFF. CDR3 nucleotide sequence: TGTGCCTGGAGTGGGAGCGGGACAGGGGGCTATAGGAATGAGCAGTTCTTC.

The chain links TRBV27 to TRBJ2-7; no clear D gene. Trimming took off 3 bases at V and 4 bases at J, with 13 bases between the two ends. In germline, CDR1 is MNHEY, CDR2 SMNVEV (reference sequence). This CDR3 comprises 14 residues. The DNA for the CDR3 is TGTGCCAGCAGTTTTCAGGTTAGACCATACGAGCAGTACTTC. Translation: CASSFQVRPYEQYF.

This clone was detected once. The V gene is TRBV24-1, the J gene TRBJ2-1, with 7 bases that match TRBD1. Trimming at V came to 5 bases and at J to 0 bases, leaving 9 bases not matched to a gene. CDR1 and CDR2 (germline): KGHDR, SFDVKD. The CDR3 has 17 amino acids. The CDR3 loop reads CATSARPRDSSYNEQFF. The CDR3 bases are TGTGCCACCAGTGCCCGACCTCGGGACAGCTCCTACAATGAGCAGTTCTTC.

The genes are TRBV5-1 and TRBJ2-7; D is undetermined. The V end was cut by 2 bases, the J end by 3 bases, with 3 bases between. Germline V CDR1 and CDR2: SGHRS, YFSETQ. CDR3 length: 11 residues. The CDR3 nucleotides are TGCGCCAGCAGCTTCGGCTACGAGCAGTACTTC. Its translation: CASSFGYEQYF.